This TCR beta chain was retrieved from a study of shared clonotypes between healthy human individuals. The method was immunoSEQ multiplex PCR; TCRdb's version includes in-frame clones alone and lacks a portion of them. Of hundreds of thousands of clones in the sample, approximately 74% were seen once. The CDR3 consists of 14 residues. Germline trimming cut 0 bases from V and 7 bases from J; bases unmatched to any gene: 6. Per the germline V gene, CDR1 is SGHRS and CDR2 is YFSETQ. This chain connects TRBV5-1 to TRBJ2-7; TRBD1 matches 8 bases. Sequenced input: memory CD4+ T cells sorted from blood. Stated subset: CD45RA-negative fraction. The TCR originated in a woman under 40 in good health. The CDR3: CASSLGDRPKEQYF. The CDR3 region has the DNA TGCGCCAGCAGCTTGGGGGACAGGCCCAAGGAGCAGTACTTC.